Only one count was recorded for the clone carrying this T cell receptor (beta chain). Some clones are missing from TCRdb's copy, which holds only in-frame ones; the method was immunoSEQ multiplex PCR. Of roughly 79,000 clones in the sample, around 93% were seen once. The record originates from a study of T cell changes during pregnancy in multiple sclerosis. Looked up from germline, CDR1 is SGHRS and CDR2 is YFSETQ. V dropped 3 bases and J dropped 7; count of bases not matched to a gene: 3. The CDR3 has 14 residues. The rearrangement links TRBV5-1 to TRBJ1-5; 11 bases align to TRBD1. Material: peripheral blood, obtained in the second trimester of pregnancy. This sequence was found in a female donor in good health, enrolled as a control in a pregnancy study. Here the CDR3 reads CASSWGTGGQPQHF. CDR3 nucleotide sequence: TGCGCCAGCAGCTGGGGGACAGGGGGGCAGCCCCAGCATTTT.